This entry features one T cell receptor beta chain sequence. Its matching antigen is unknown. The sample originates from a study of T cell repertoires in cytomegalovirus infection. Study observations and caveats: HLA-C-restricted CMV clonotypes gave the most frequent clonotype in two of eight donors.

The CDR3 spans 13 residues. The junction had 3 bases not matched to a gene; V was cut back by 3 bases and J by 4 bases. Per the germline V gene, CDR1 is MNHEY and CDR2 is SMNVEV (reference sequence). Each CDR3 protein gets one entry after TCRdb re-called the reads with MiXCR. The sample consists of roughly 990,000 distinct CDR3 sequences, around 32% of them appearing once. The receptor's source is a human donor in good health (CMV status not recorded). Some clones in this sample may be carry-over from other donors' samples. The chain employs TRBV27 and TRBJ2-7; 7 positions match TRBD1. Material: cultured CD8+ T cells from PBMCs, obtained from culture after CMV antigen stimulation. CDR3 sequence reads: CASSFNRGYEQYF. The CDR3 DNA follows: TGTGCCAGCAGTTTTAACAGGGGTTACGAGCAGTACTTC.